One sample yielded the 21 T cell receptor beta chains listed below, sequenced in a study of T cell changes during pregnancy in multiple sclerosis. Clones were sequenced by immunoSEQ multiplex PCR, and TCRdb holds only the in-frame ones, with some missing. The top ten clones hold 9% to 9.5% of a sample with about 25,000 clones, more than 90% of them seen once. The starting material was CD8+ T cells from peripheral blood mononuclear cells, obtained in the third trimester of pregnancy. These receptors all stem from a female donor in good health, enrolled as a control in a pregnancy study.

This clone has just one count. V gene TRBV9 combines with J gene TRBJ2-1; D is uncertain. The germline V gene encodes CDR1 SGDLS and CDR2 YYNGEE. The CDR3 has 17 residues. The V gene lost 0 bases and the J gene lost 2 bases, with 15 bases spanning the gap. The CDR3 sequence: CASSVAGSLDPYNEQFF. CDR3 in DNA: TGTGCCAGCAGCGTAGCCGGCAGCCTAGACCCCTACAATGAGCAGTTCTTC.

The chain has TRBV6-6 and TRBJ1-2, with 8 bases fitting TRBD1. The junction had 5 bases not matched to a gene; V was cut back by 4 bases and J by 7 bases. Germline V CDR1 and CDR2: MNHNY, SVGAGI (reference sequence). The CDR3 contains 13 residues. DNA for the CDR3: TGTGCCAGCAGTTTGACAGGGGAAGGTGGCTACACCTTC. Encoded protein: CASSLTGEGGYTF.

V and J are TRBV7-2 and TRBJ2-7, with D possibly being TRBD1 (6 bases). The CDR3 is made up of 13 amino acids. V lost 10 bases to trimming and J lost 0 bases, with 13 bases between them. In germline, CDR1 is SGHTA, CDR2 FQGNSA. The DNA of the CDR3 is TGTGCCATACGGGACACCTACTCCTACGAGCAGTACTTC. Translating gives CAIRDTYSYEQYF.

This chain joins TRBV27 and TRBJ2-7, with a weak D call TRBD1 (6 bases). The CDR3 covers 16 residues. Germline values: CDR1 MNHEY, CDR2 SMNVEV (reference sequence). Trimming removed 2 bases at V and 3 bases at J, with 17 bases between. The CDR3 sequence: CASSLSGRTDYYEQYF. CDR3 sequence (DNA): TGTGCCAGCAGTTTAAGCGGTCGGACAGACTACTACGAGCAGTACTTC.

The J gene is TRBJ2-3, the V gene TRBV6-1; 9 bases align to TRBD2. This CDR3 contains 15 residues. V lost 1 base and J lost 3; bases outside the gene matches: 2. Germline V CDR1 and CDR2: MNHNS, SASEGT. In nucleotides, the CDR3 is TGTGCCAGCAGTGAAGTGACTAGCGGTACAGATACGCAGTATTTT. It yields the protein CASSEVTSGTDTQYF.

This clone was picked up one time. The genes are TRBV28 and TRBJ2-2; TRBD1 aligns across 10 bases. The CDR3 length is 15 residues. With 6 bases clipped from V and 7 bases from J, the junction kept 8 bases outside the gene matches. Germline CDR1 and CDR2: MDHEN and SYDVKM. The CDR3 region has the DNA TGTGCCAGCAGCCCAGGGACAGGGGATGTCGGGGAGCTGTTTTTT. It codes for CASSPGTGDVGELFF. The entire variable domain, with the rest obtained from reference TRBV28 and TRBJ2-2, is as follows: DVKVTQSSRYLVKRTGEKVFLECVQDMDHENMFWYRQDPGLGLRLIYFSYDVKMKEKGDIPEGYSVSREKKERFSLILESASTNQTSMYLCASSPGTGDVGELFFGEGSRLTVL.

This clone was detected only a few times. This chain links TRBV12-5 with TRBJ1-5, with 8 bases lining up with TRBD1. Trimming took 6 bases from V and 5 from J; bases not matched to a gene: 18. CDR3 length equals 18 residues. CDR1 and CDR2 from the germline V gene are LGHNT and FRNRAP. The CDR3 is CASGHTDRGFREDQPQHF. The CDR3 nucleotides are TGTGCTAGTGGACATACCGACAGGGGATTCCGGGAGGATCAGCCCCAGCATTTT.

The chain couples TRBV15 to TRBJ2-3; 7 bases are shared with TRBD1. Losses at the gene ends were 0 bases for V and 3 bases for J; bases not matched to a gene: 3. This CDR3 contains 15 residues. Germline V gene lookup returns CDR1 LNHNV and CDR2 YYDKDF (reference sequence). CDR3: CATSREAGGTDTQYF. CDR3 DNA: TGTGCCACCAGCAGAGAGGCAGGGGGAACAGATACGCAGTATTTT.

This sequence joins TRBV25-1 and TRBJ1-2; the match to TRBD1 covers 7 bases. Per the germline V gene, CDR1 is MGHDK and CDR2 is SYGVNS. After removal of 4 bases from V and 6 bases from J, the junction contained 8 bases not matched to a gene. The CDR3 contains 14 residues. CDR3 protein: CASSATGESDGYTF. The CDR3 nucleotides read TGTGCCAGCAGTGCTACAGGGGAATCTGATGGCTACACCTTC.

The chain joins TRBV28 to TRBJ1-5; D gene uncertain. The CDR3 runs to 15 residues. The germline V and J ends were trimmed by 7 bases and 0 bases, with 13 bases remaining between them. Germline V gene lookup returns CDR1 MDHEN and CDR2 SYDVKM. The CDR3 reads CASKISGDSNQPQHF. In DNA, the CDR3 is TGTGCCAGCAAAATTTCCGGGGATAGCAATCAGCCCCAGCATTTT.

In this sample, this clone turned up a few times. V gene TRBV14 combines with J gene TRBJ2-2; TRBD2 might be the D (6 bases). The germline gives CDR1 SGHDN, CDR2 FVKESK. The CDR3 spans 15 residues. With 0 bases removed from V and 5 bases from J, the gap between germline ends came to 10 bases. CDR3 loop: CASSQDRAGTGELFF. The CDR3 bases are TGTGCCAGCAGCCAAGATCGGGCGGGGACCGGGGAGCTGTTTTTT.

The V gene is TRBV15, the J gene TRBJ1-5; 8 bases match TRBD1. Germline V gene data show CDR1 as LNHNV and CDR2 as YYDKDF (reference sequence). J was trimmed by 6 bases and V by 4 bases; bases with no gene match: 8. The CDR3 is 15 amino acids. The CDR3 reads CATSKIGQGPQPQHF. The DNA of the CDR3 is TGTGCCACCAGCAAGATAGGACAGGGCCCTCAGCCCCAGCATTTT.

In this sample, this clone turned up once. The chain is built from TRBV6-5 and TRBJ2-7; 7 bases match TRBD2. The V segment lost 6 bases and the J segment 0 bases; nucleotides outside the gene matches: 5. The CDR3 runs to 14 residues. Germline CDR1 and CDR2: MNHEY and SVGAGI. CDR3 nucleotides: TGTGCCAGCAGACAAAGGGACTACTCCTACGAGCAGTACTTC. This translates into CASRQRDYSYEQYF.

The chain uses TRBV6-5 and TRBJ2-2; TRBD2 agrees at 7 bases. Germline values: CDR1 MNHEY, CDR2 SVGAGI. The CDR3 is made up of 15 amino acids. The V gene end was trimmed by 5 bases and the J gene end by 4 bases; junction bases not matched to a gene: 7. Here the CDR3 DNA reads TGTGCCAGCAGTCCGGGACTACCCATCACCGGGGAGCTGTTTTTT. Protein product: CASSPGLPITGELFF.

The genes are TRBV5-4 and TRBJ2-1; TRBD2 matches at 8 bases. Germline CDR1 SGHNT, CDR2 YYREEE (reference sequence). This CDR3 spans 14 amino acids. Trimming removed 5 bases from V and 3 bases from J; junction bases left unmatched: 4. The CDR3 sequence is CASRGREDYNEQFF. CDR3 DNA sequence: TGTGCCAGCAGGGGGCGGGAGGACTACAATGAGCAGTTCTTC. The full variable domain, with the rest looked up from reference TRBV5-4 and TRBJ2-1, is ETGVTQSPTHLIKTRGQQVTLRCSSQSGHNTVSWYQQALGQGPQFIFQYYREEENGRGNFPPRFSGLQFPNYSSELNVNALELDDSALYLCASRGREDYNEQFFGPGTRLTVL.

The chain has TRBV10-3 and TRBJ2-1; weak D call: TRBD2 (6 bases). The CDR3 length is 13 residues. V lost 4 bases and J 5 bases, leaving 9 bases between the germline ends. Germline V lookup: CDR1 ENHRY, CDR2 SYGVKD. The CDR3 nucleotides read TGTGCCATCAGTGGCGGGACCCACAATGAGCAGTTCTTC. It yields the protein CAISGGTHNEQFF.

The chain joins TRBV12-5 to TRBJ2-1; 7 nucleotides agree with TRBD2. The germline CDR1 and CDR2 sequences are LGHNT and FRNRAP. This CDR3 region has 14 residues. The trim removed 4 bases at V and 8 bases at J, leaving 8 bases unmatched. CDR3 DNA sequence: TGTGCTAGTGGTTGGGGCGTGCGGGAGTATGAGCAGTTCTTC. It codes for CASGWGVREYEQFF.

J is TRBJ2-3 and V is TRBV9, with D tentatively TRBD2 (5 bases). Germline V gene lookup returns CDR1 SGDLS and CDR2 YYNGEE. This CDR3 spans 15 amino acids. Trimming removed 0 bases at V and 2 bases at J, with 10 bases between. CDR3 in amino acids: CASSVEWEPTDTQYF. The CDR3 DNA follows: TGTGCCAGCAGCGTAGAGTGGGAGCCCACAGATACGCAGTATTTT. Full variable domain (rest looked up from reference TRBV9 and TRBJ2-3): DSGVTQTPKHLITATGQRVTLRCSPRSGDLSVYWYQQSLDQGLQFLIQYYNGEERAKGNILERFSAQQFPDLHSELNLSSLELGDSALYFCASSVEWEPTDTQYFGPGTRLTVL.

The gene calls are TRBV6-5 and TRBJ2-7; 10 bases match TRBD2. Germline CDR1 MNHEY, CDR2 SVGAGI. The CDR3 contains 15 residues. With 2 bases clipped from V and 2 bases from J, the junction kept 3 bases outside the gene matches. The CDR3 DNA sequence: TGTGCCAGCAGTTACGGCCTAGCGGGAGCCTACGAGCAGTACTTC. As protein: CASSYGLAGAYEQYF.

The chain couples TRBV4-2 to TRBJ2-7; 7 nucleotides agree with TRBD2. The germline V gene has CDR1 LGHNA and CDR2 YNFKEQ. J lost 4 bases, V lost 5 bases, and 8 bases had no gene match. The CDR3 contains 14 residues. The CDR3 spells CASSTGEGRYEQYF. The CDR3 DNA is TGTGCCAGCAGCACGGGGGAGGGCCGGTACGAGCAGTACTTC.

V gene TRBV6-5 combines with J gene TRBJ1-1; D is unresolved. The CDR3 has 15 amino acids. V was clipped by 6 bases and J by 1 base, with 15 bases between them. CDR1 and CDR2 from the germline V gene are MNHEY and SVGAGI. CDR3 amino acids: CASSPHTGENTEAFF. CDR3 coding DNA: TGTGCCAGCAGCCCTCACACTGGAGAGAACACTGAAGCTTTCTTT.